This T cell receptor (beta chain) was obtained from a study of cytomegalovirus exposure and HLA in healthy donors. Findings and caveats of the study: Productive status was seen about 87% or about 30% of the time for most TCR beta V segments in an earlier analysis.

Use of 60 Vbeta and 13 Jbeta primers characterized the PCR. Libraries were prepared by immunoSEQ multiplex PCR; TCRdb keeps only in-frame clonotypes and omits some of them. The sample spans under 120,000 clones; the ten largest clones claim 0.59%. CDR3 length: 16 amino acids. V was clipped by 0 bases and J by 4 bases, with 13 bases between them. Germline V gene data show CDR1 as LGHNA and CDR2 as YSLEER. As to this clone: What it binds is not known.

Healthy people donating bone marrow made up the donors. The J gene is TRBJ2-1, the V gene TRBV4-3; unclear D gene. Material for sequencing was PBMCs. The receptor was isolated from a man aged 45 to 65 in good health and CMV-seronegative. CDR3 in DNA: TGCGCCAGCAGCCAAGAGGAGTCGTCGATTTACAATGAGCAGTTCTTC. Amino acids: CASSQEESSIYNEQFF.